This T cell receptor beta chain was sequenced for a study of naive and memory T cell subsets. Study-level results: The RNA method is potentially sensitive to activation and differentiation changes.

The V gene lost 3 bases and the J gene lost 0 bases, with 15 bases spanning the gap. The CDR3 extends over 17 amino acids. Germline CDR1 reads DFQATT; CDR2 reads SNEGSKA (reference sequence). This clonotype was detected ten times or more. Its antigen is undetermined. Amplification of ligated cDNA took four PCR rounds with SP2 and nested alpha and beta constant primers. Alpha and beta constant region primers primed reverse transcription for blood and skin samples. One entry per CDR3 protein results from TCRdb running MiXCR on the 5' RACE reads. The sample includes 32,000 or so distinct CDR3 sequences, around 15% of them seen just once. TCR cDNA received a 3' ligated oligonucleotide that carried a UMI. Input was roughly 1 to 1000 ng of DNase-treated total RNA without cell sorting.

The gene calls are TRBV20-1 and TRBJ2-6; maybe TRBD2 (6 bases). The clonotype originates from a female donor in good health. The CDR3 is CSAREGRASSGANVLTF. Here the CDR3 DNA reads TGCAGTGCTAGGGAGGGGCGGGCGTCCTCTGGGGCCAACGTCCTGACTTTC.